This T cell receptor beta chain came from a study of human T cells and chemical hapten exposure. Whole-study results and caveats: TCRs exceeding a frequency of 1 in 1000 stayed unchanged under DPC sensitization.

TCRdb re-analysed the RACE reads in MiXCR, keeping a single row per CDR3 protein. Altogether roughly 260,000 distinct CDR3 sequences are present, about 9% being singletons, with the ten largest covering 2% to 2.5%. Documented time point: pre-sensitization, week 0. Documented treatment: therapeutic diphenylcyclopropenone sensitization with weekly scalp DPC. Germline V gene lookup returns CDR1 ENHRY and CDR2 SYGVKD. Trimming removed 4 bases at V and 1 base at J, with 11 bases between. The CDR3 runs to 14 residues. With respect to this clonotype: Its antigen is not identified.

The chain links TRBV10-3 to TRBJ2-7; D gene unclear. The receptor's source is a woman aged 40-49 years with alopecia areata. Some clones in this sample may be carry-over from other donors' samples. Specimen: whole blood, collected in connection with sensitization to the hapten diphenylcyclopropenone (DPC). Written as DNA, the CDR3 is TGTGCCATCAGTGGGACGACAAGATCCTACGAGCAGTACTTC. Translation: CAISGTTRSYEQYF.